This is a list of T cell receptor beta chains from one sample in a study of yellow fever vaccine responses in identical twins. TCRdb re-analysed the RT-PCR reads in MiXCR, keeping a single row per CDR3 protein. Seen here are 2,000 to 2,500 distinct CDR3 sequences, over 65% observed once, and the top ten hold 5.4%. This sample comprised T cells from blood (PBMCs), unsorted or a sorted subset (not recorded which), obtained before or after yellow fever vaccination (not recorded which). Receptors originate from a woman younger than 35 who received the yellow fever vaccine. The CDR3 runs from the conserved cysteine through the conserved F or W. The D gene is left open where the match is weak. Clone size is given for some rows only: seen once, a few or many times, or a class if the clone is expanded.

v_call	d_call	clone_size	j_call	cdr3_nt	cdr3_aa
TRBV20-1	TRBD1	.	TRBJ1-1	TGCAGTGCTAGCAGGGGGTCCGACACTGAAGCTTTCTTT	CSASRGSDTEAFF
TRBV2	TRBD1	.	TRBJ2-3	TGTGCCAGCAGTGAATGGGGGACAGGGGAGGATACGCAGTATTTT	CASSEWGTGEDTQYF
TRBV7-7	.	.	TRBJ1-1	TGTGCCAGCAGCTTATTCCTGAACACTGAAGCTTTCTTT	CASSLFLNTEAFF
TRBV4-1	.	.	TRBJ1-5	TGCGCCAGCAGCCAAGCGATGGTCAATCAGCCCCAGCATTTT	CASSQAMVNQPQHF
TRBV13	.	once	TRBJ1-5	TGTGCCAGCAGCTTTGGGTATCAGCCCCAGCATTTT	CASSFGYQPQHF
TRBV6-1	TRBD1	.	TRBJ1-2	TGTGCCAGCGGTCGTACAGGGGTAAACTATGGCTACACCTTC	CASGRTGVNYGYTF
TRBV5-1	.	.	TRBJ2-7	TGCGCCAGCAGCTTGGGACTAGTTTCGGACGAGCAGTACTTC	CASSLGLVSDEQYF
TRBV2	.	.	TRBJ2-7	TGTGCCAGCAGTGATCAGGGGTTGTCCTACGAGCAGTACTTC	CASSDQGLSYEQYF
TRBV7-6	.	.	TRBJ2-3	TGTGCCAGCAGCTTAGATGTCTATATCCCTACGCAGTATTTT	CASSLDVYIPTQYF
TRBV15	TRBD1	.	TRBJ2-1	TGTGCCACCAGCAGGGATTCACAGGGGATCCCAGAACGTAATGAGCAGTTCTTC	CATSRDSQGIPERNEQFF
TRBV29-1	.	.	TRBJ2-7	TGCAGCGTTACCTCTTCCTACGAGCAGTACTTC	CSVTSSYEQYF
TRBV18	TRBD1	few	TRBJ1-1	TGTGCCAGCTCACCTGTGACAGGGTTGAACACTGAAGCTTTCTTT	CASSPVTGLNTEAFF
TRBV10-3	TRBD2	.	TRBJ2-1	TGTGCCATCAAAGACGCGGCTAGCGGGGACTACAATGAGCAGTTCTTC	CAIKDAASGDYNEQFF
TRBV27	.	.	TRBJ1-1	TGTGCCAGCAGTGGGTTGGGTTGGAACACTGAAGCTTTCTTT	CASSGLGWNTEAFF
TRBV2	.	.	TRBJ2-1	TGTGCCAGCCGCCTCGGACAGTATGACAAAAATGAGCAGTTCTTC	CASRLGQYDKNEQFF
TRBV11-3	TRBD2	.	TRBJ2-1	TGTGCCAGCAGCGTCAGAGCTAGCGGGGTCTACAATGAGCAGTTCTTC	CASSVRASGVYNEQFF
TRBV3-1	TRBD2	.	TRBJ2-3	TGTGCCAGCAGCCAAGATTGGACTAGCGGGAGAACGCAGTATTTT	CASSQDWTSGRTQYF
TRBV7-1	TRBD1	.	TRBJ1-4	TGTGCCAGCAGCTCCCCGGGACAGAATAATGAAAAACTGTTTTTT	CASSSPGQNNEKLFF
TRBV2	TRBD2	.	TRBJ2-1	TGTGCCAGCAGTGAAAGGGCTAGCGGGGTCCACAATGAGCAGTTCTTC	CASSERASGVHNEQFF
TRBV5-5	.	.	TRBJ1-2	TGTGCCAGCAGCCCCGACAGTGGGGGTTATGGCTACACCTTC	CASSPDSGGYGYTF
TRBV4-1	TRBD1	few	TRBJ1-5	TGCGCCAGCAGCCAAGGGACAGGGCCAAATCAGCCCCAGCATTTT	CASSQGTGPNQPQHF
TRBV7-6	TRBD2	.	TRBJ2-3	TGTGCCAGCAGCTTCCTGCCCAGCGGGAGGGCTAGCACAGATACGCAGTATTTT	CASSFLPSGRASTDTQYF
TRBV29-1	.	.	TRBJ1-2	TGCAGCGCCCTCCGGGGGGGATATGGCTACACCTTC	CSALRGGYGYTF
TRBV7-2	TRBD2	.	TRBJ2-5	TGTGCCAGCAGCTTAGGGACTAGCGCAGAGACCCAGTACTTC	CASSLGTSAETQYF
TRBV4-1	.	.	TRBJ2-1	TGCGCCAGCAGCCAGACAACGGCGGGTCCCTACAATGAGCAGTTCTTC	CASSQTTAGPYNEQFF
TRBV11-1	TRBD1	.	TRBJ2-6	TGTGCCAGCAGTTCCCGGGACAGAAGCTCTGGGGCCAACGTCCTGACTTTC	CASSSRDRSSGANVLTF
TRBV12-3/TRBV12-4	.	.	TRBJ2-2	TGTGCCAGCAGTTTCGGACGTGGATTTGAGGAAGACACCGGGGAGCTGTTTTTT	CASSFGRGFEEDTGELFF